These T cell receptor beta chains were read from a single sample in a study of blood T cell repertoires in COVID-19. Assay: immunoSEQ multiplex PCR; the TCRdb copy retains only in-frame clones and omits some. This sample has approximately 25,000 clones, with more than 80% found just once. Specimen: peripheral blood. These TCRs come from a woman aged 80 or older with active or convalescent COVID-19. The CDR3 runs from the conserved cysteine through the conserved F or W. The D gene is left open where the match is weak. Rows give clone size only sometimes, using once, few, many, or a class for an expanded clone.

size: .
D: .
J: TRBJ2-4
V: TRBV18
DNA: TGTGCCAGCTCACCTCCCGTGTCCAAAAACATTCAGTACTTC
CDR3: CASSPPVSKNIQYF

size: .
D: TRBD2
J: TRBJ2-5
V: TRBV6-6
DNA: TGTGCCAGCAGTCGGGGACTTACCCAGCGGGGGGAGACCCAGTACTTC
CDR3: CASSRGLTQRGETQYF

size: .
D: TRBD1
J: TRBJ2-1
V: TRBV3-1/TRBV3-2
DNA: TGTGCCAGCAGCCGGGGACAGGGAGGGTCGTACAATGAGCAGTTCTTC
CDR3: CASSRGQGGSYNEQFF

size: .
D: .
J: TRBJ2-4
V: TRBV24-1
DNA: TGTGCCACCAGTGATTCTTTGTCAGGGGGAGGCATTCAGTACTTC
CDR3: CATSDSLSGGGIQYF

size: .
D: .
J: TRBJ1-3
V: TRBV29-1
DNA: TGCAGCGTTTCCGAGGCCGGGACTCCTAGCTCTGGAAACACCATATATTTT
CDR3: CSVSEAGTPSSGNTIYF

size: .
D: .
J: TRBJ1-2
V: TRBV28
DNA: TGTGCCAGCACCCCCGGGTGGAACTATGGCTACACCTTC
CDR3: CASTPGWNYGYTF

size: .
D: .
J: TRBJ1-2
V: TRBV4-1
DNA: TGCGCCAGCAGCCAAGAAACCGTGGATTTGAGGTATGGCTACACCTTC
CDR3: CASSQETVDLRYGYTF

size: .
D: TRBD1
J: TRBJ2-1
V: TRBV10-2
DNA: TGCGCCAGCAGAACCGGGACAGGGTCCTACAATGAGCAGTTCTTC
CDR3: CASRTGTGSYNEQFF

size: medium-sized
D: TRBD1
J: TRBJ1-1
V: TRBV18
DNA: TGTGCCAGCTCACCTATGGGGGGACAGGAAAACACTGAAGCTTTCTTT
CDR3: CASSPMGGQENTEAFF

size: .
D: .
J: TRBJ2-3
V: TRBV19
DNA: TGTGCCAGTAGTAGGGGGGGACAGGGCACAGATACGCAGTATTTT
CDR3: CASSRGGQGTDTQYF

size: .
D: TRBD1
J: TRBJ1-1
V: TRBV28
DNA: TGTGCCAGCAGTTCACAGGGGCGTGAAGCTTTCTTT
CDR3: CASSSQGREAFF

size: .
D: .
J: TRBJ2-1
V: TRBV4-1
DNA: TGCGCCAGCAGCCAAGAGAGGATGGGGGCTTGGGACTCCTACAATGAGCAGTTCTTC
CDR3: CASSQERMGAWDSYNEQFF

size: few
D: .
J: TRBJ2-3
V: TRBV7-3
DNA: TGTGCCAGCAGCCTAATAGGGGGGGCCACAGATACGCAGTATTTT
CDR3: CASSLIGGATDTQYF

size: .
D: TRBD2
J: TRBJ2-3
V: TRBV11-3
DNA: TGTGCCAGCAGCTTAGGACTAGCGGGAGAGGCAGATACGCAGTATTTT
CDR3: CASSLGLAGEADTQYF

size: .
D: .
J: TRBJ2-1
V: TRBV7-2
DNA: TGTGCCAGCAGCTTAGACAGTGGGGCCTCCTACAATGAGCAGTTCTTC
CDR3: CASSLDSGASYNEQFF

size: once
D: .
J: TRBJ2-4
V: TRBV5-1
DNA: TGCGCCAGCAGCTTGGTGTCGGGGTGGGATCTAGCCAAAAACATTCAGTACTTC
CDR3: CASSLVSGWDLAKNIQYF

size: .
D: .
J: TRBJ2-7
V: TRBV11-1
DNA: TGTGCCAGCAGCTTAAGACACTACGAGCAGTACTTC
CDR3: CASSLRHYEQYF

size: .
D: TRBD1
J: TRBJ1-1
V: TRBV4-1
DNA: TGCGCCAGCAGCCAAGGACAGGGTTGGACTGAAGCTTTCTTT
CDR3: CASSQGQGWTEAFF

size: .
D: .
J: TRBJ1-6
V: TRBV19
DNA: TGTGCCAGTAGTATCGGGACACGGAGCTATAATTCACCCCTCCACTTT
CDR3: CASSIGTRSYNSPLHF

size: .
D: TRBD1
J: TRBJ1-5
V: TRBV4-2
DNA: TGTGCCAGCAGCCAGGACAGGGGCAATCAGCCCCAGCATTTT
CDR3: CASSQDRGNQPQHF

size: .
D: .
J: TRBJ2-7
V: TRBV7-3
DNA: TGTGCCAGCAGCTTACCCCGACAGGCCTACGAGCAGTACTTC
CDR3: CASSLPRQAYEQYF

size: .
D: TRBD1
J: TRBJ1-6
V: TRBV19
DNA: TGTGCCAGTAGTAAAGGGGGCAGTCAGTCCTATAATTCACCCCTCCACTTT
CDR3: CASSKGGSQSYNSPLHF

size: .
D: .
J: TRBJ2-7
V: TRBV11-2
DNA: TGTGCCAGCAGCTTTCAGCGGAAGAGGACCTCCTACGAGCAGTACTTC
CDR3: CASSFQRKRTSYEQYF

size: .
D: TRBD2
J: TRBJ2-3
V: TRBV19
DNA: TGTGCCAGTAGTACATGGGGGGGGAGAGATACGCAGTATTTT
CDR3: CASSTWGGRDTQYF

size: .
D: TRBD1
J: TRBJ1-4
V: TRBV20-1
DNA: TGCAGTGCTAGTACAGGGGGTGAAAAACTGTTTTTT
CDR3: CSASTGGEKLFF

size: .
D: TRBD1
J: TRBJ2-7
V: TRBV11-3
DNA: TGTGCCAGCAGCCAAGGACAGGGGGCCTTGCAGTACTTC
CDR3: CASSQGQGALQYF

size: once
D: TRBD1
J: TRBJ1-2
V: TRBV3-1/TRBV3-2
DNA: TGTGCCAGCAGCCAAGCTGGGACAGGGGGCTCTAACTATGGCTACACCTTC
CDR3: CASSQAGTGGSNYGYTF

size: .
D: .
J: TRBJ2-5
V: TRBV5-6
DNA: TGTGCCAGCAGCATAACAGGGTTCGCAGAGACCCAGTACTTC
CDR3: CASSITGFAETQYF

size: .
D: TRBD2
J: TRBJ2-6
V: TRBV5-1
DNA: TGCGCCAGCAGCGGGGGACTAGCGGGAGCGAATGGGGCCAACGTCCTGACTTTC
CDR3: CASSGGLAGANGANVLTF

size: .
D: .
J: TRBJ1-6
V: TRBV7-2
DNA: TGTGCCAGCAGCTTAGGGAGTACAGGGTCGGTTTCCTATAATTCACCCCTCCACTTT
CDR3: CASSLGSTGSVSYNSPLHF

size: .
D: .
J: TRBJ1-3
V: TRBV28
DNA: TGTGCCAGCAGGCGACAAGGGGGCTCTGGAAACACCATATATTTT
CDR3: CASRRQGGSGNTIYF

size: .
D: .
J: TRBJ2-1
V: TRBV7-3
DNA: TGTGCCAGCAGCTTAATGCCGGGAGTCTACAATGAGCAGTTCTTC
CDR3: CASSLMPGVYNEQFF

size: .
D: TRBD1
J: TRBJ1-1
V: TRBV19
DNA: TGTGCCAGTAGTAAGCAGACAGGGGGGTTCACTGAAGCTTTCTTT
CDR3: CASSKQTGGFTEAFF

size: .
D: TRBD1
J: TRBJ2-2
V: TRBV3-1/TRBV3-2
DNA: TGTGCCAGCAGCCAAGAGATCGGGACAGGGTACACCGGGGAGCTGTTTTTT
CDR3: CASSQEIGTGYTGELFF

size: once
D: TRBD2
J: TRBJ2-7
V: TRBV28
DNA: TGTGCCAGCAGCACGCCGGGACTAGCGACCTACGAGCAGTACTTC
CDR3: CASSTPGLATYEQYF

size: .
D: TRBD1
J: TRBJ1-6
V: TRBV18
DNA: TGTGCCAGCTCAATCGGGACAGGGGGTAATTCACCCCTCCACTTT
CDR3: CASSIGTGGNSPLHF

size: .
D: TRBD1
J: TRBJ2-5
V: TRBV6-1
DNA: TGTGCCAGCAGTGAATTGACAGGGGTTTTCGGGGAGACCCAGTACTTC
CDR3: CASSELTGVFGETQYF

size: .
D: .
J: TRBJ1-1
V: TRBV6-1
DNA: TGTGCCAGCAGTGAATTCGGACGGGAATTCGAAGCTTTCTTT
CDR3: CASSEFGREFEAFF

size: .
D: .
J: TRBJ2-2
V: TRBV7-8
DNA: TGTGCCAGCGACCGACGGAGCCGAGAGGGCGGGGAGCTGTTTTTT
CDR3: CASDRRSREGGELFF

size: .
D: .
J: TRBJ2-5
V: TRBV4-3
DNA: TGCGCCAGCAGCCAAGGGGTGGCAGGCGAGACCCAGTACTTC
CDR3: CASSQGVAGETQYF

size: .
D: TRBD1
J: TRBJ1-1
V: TRBV5-4
DNA: TGTGCCAGCAGCTCCAGGGGGCGTACCACTGAAGCTTTCTTT
CDR3: CASSSRGRTTEAFF

size: .
D: .
J: TRBJ1-2
V: TRBV11-3
DNA: TGTGCCAGCAGCTTACTTAATTGGGGACTCAACTATGGCTACACCTTC
CDR3: CASSLLNWGLNYGYTF

size: .
D: TRBD1
J: TRBJ2-2
V: TRBV7-9
DNA: TGTGCCAGCAGCCGGCCCGGGACAGGGGCTAGCGCCGGGGAGCTGTTTTTT
CDR3: CASSRPGTGASAGELFF

size: .
D: TRBD2
J: TRBJ2-1
V: TRBV5-1
DNA: TGCGCCAGCAGCTTCAATAGCGGGGGGCCCGTTGAGCAGTTCTTC
CDR3: CASSFNSGGPVEQFF

size: .
D: TRBD1
J: TRBJ1-4
V: TRBV20-1
DNA: TGCAGTGCTGGGTACAGGGGCCACGGGTTTTTT
CDR3: CSAGYRGHGFF

size: .
D: TRBD2
J: TRBJ2-2
V: TRBV28
DNA: TGTGCCAGCAGGGATTGGCGCCTAGCGGGAGGAGTGAACACCGGGGAGCTGTTTTTT
CDR3: CASRDWRLAGGVNTGELFF

size: .
D: TRBD2
J: TRBJ2-1
V: TRBV24-1
DNA: TGTGCCACCAGTGATCCGACCGGGACTACCGACAGAGAGCAGTTCTTC
CDR3: CATSDPTGTTDREQFF

size: once
D: .
J: TRBJ1-2
V: TRBV6-2/TRBV6-3
DNA: TGTGCCAGCAGTTACTCGATATCCGGTCCCTATGGCTACACCTTC
CDR3: CASSYSISGPYGYTF